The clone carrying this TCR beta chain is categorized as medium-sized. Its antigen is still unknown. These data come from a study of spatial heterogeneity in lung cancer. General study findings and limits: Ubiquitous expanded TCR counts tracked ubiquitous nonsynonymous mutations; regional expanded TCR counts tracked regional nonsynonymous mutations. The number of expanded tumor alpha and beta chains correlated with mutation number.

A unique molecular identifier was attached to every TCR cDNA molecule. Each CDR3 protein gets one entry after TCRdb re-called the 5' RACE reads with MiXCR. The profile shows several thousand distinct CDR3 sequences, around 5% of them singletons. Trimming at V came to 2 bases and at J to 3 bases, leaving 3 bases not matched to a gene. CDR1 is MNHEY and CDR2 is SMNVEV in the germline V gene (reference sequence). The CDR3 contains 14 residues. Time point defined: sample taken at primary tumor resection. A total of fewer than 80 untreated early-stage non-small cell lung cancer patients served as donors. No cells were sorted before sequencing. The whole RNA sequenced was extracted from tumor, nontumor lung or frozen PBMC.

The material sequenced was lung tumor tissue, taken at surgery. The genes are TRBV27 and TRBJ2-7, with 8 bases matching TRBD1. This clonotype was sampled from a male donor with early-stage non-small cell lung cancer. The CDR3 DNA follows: TGTGCCAGCAGTTTACAGGGGGCGAACTACGAGCAGTACTTC. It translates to CASSLQGANYEQYF.